A single sample is the source of the 28 T cell receptor beta chains below, sequenced in a study of CD8+CD57+ T cells in acquired aplastic anemia. Patients chosen for sequencing had shown CD8+CD57+ cell expansion by flow cytometry. The template for TCR beta VDJ and CDR3 sequence profiling was genomic DNA. TCRdb fed the reads into MiXCR, producing one record per CDR3 protein. The sample yields about half a million distinct CDR3 sequences, 25% to 40% seen once. Sequencing used sorted CD4+, CD8+, or CD8+CD57+ T cells (not recorded which) from PBMCs. Receptors originate from a human donor with aplastic anemia.

Turning to this clonotype: Just one base apart from a much larger clone, this may be a read error. The CDR3 does not close with the conserved phenylalanine or tryptophan, likely indicating a read error. V and J are TRBV10-1 and TRBJ2-1; D gene unclear. CDR1 and CDR2 (germline): WNHNN, SYGVQD (reference sequence). The CDR3 is made up of 14 amino acids. V was pared by 5 bases and J by 2 bases, with 10 bases between. The CDR3 loop reads CASSPSGTYNEQFL. The DNA for the CDR3 is TGCGCCAGCAGTCCCAGTGGAACCTACAATGAGCAGTTCCTC.

This clonotype was detected ten times or more. J is TRBJ2-1 and V is TRBV24-1; 7 bases fit TRBD2. V dropped 4 bases and J dropped 5; count of bases not matched to a gene: 10. This CDR3 has 16 residues. Germline values: CDR1 KGHDR, CDR2 SFDVKD. Here the CDR3 reads CATSETSGKINNEQFF. In DNA form, the CDR3 reads TGTGCCACCAGTGAAACCAGCGGGAAAATAAACAATGAGCAGTTCTTC.

The V call is TRBV29-1, the J call TRBJ1-5, with TRBD1 matching 8 bases. Germline V CDR1 and CDR2: SQVTM, ANQGSEA. V lost 3 bases to trimming and J lost 4 bases; unmatched junction nucleotides: 2. There are 13 residues in the CDR3. The CDR3 here is CSVDQGANQPQHF. The CDR3, as DNA: TGCAGCGTTGACCAGGGGGCGAATCAGCCCCAGCATTTT.

Details on this clonotype: Since a much larger clone is just one base distant, this may be a read error. The chain recombines TRBV7-6 with TRBJ2-5, with TRBD2 matching 9 bases. Germline CDR1 and CDR2: SGHVS and FNYEAQ. J was trimmed by 5 bases and V by 1 base; bases with no gene match: 11. This CDR3 has 17 amino acids. For the CDR3, the DNA is TGTGCCAGCAGCTTAGGGCTTGGCGGGGGGGTCGAGGAGACCCAGTACTTC. This sequence encodes CASSLGLGGGVEETQYF.

The rearrangement joins TRBV20-1 to TRBJ2-2, with no clear D. The CDR3 runs 14 residues. Trimming shortened V by 1 base and J by 0 bases, and 6 bases separated the two germline ends. CDR1 DFQATT and CDR2 SNEGSKA come from the germline V gene (reference sequence). For the CDR3, the DNA is TGCAGTGCTAGAGTGATCGCGAACACCGGGGAGCTGTTTTTT. Its protein product is CSARVIANTGELFF.

This clonotype has more than one count but fewer than ten. The chain combines TRBV29-1 with TRBJ1-2; D not resolved. The CDR3 extends over 14 amino acids. Trimming pared 3 bases from V and 1 base from J, leaving 12 bases between. The germline CDR1 and CDR2 sequences are SQVTM and ANQGSEA. The CDR3 DNA reads TGCAGCGTTGAGATTCGACCGGTTAACTATGGCTACACCTTC. Amino acids: CSVEIRPVNYGYTF. Full variable domain (rest looked up from reference TRBV29-1 and TRBJ1-2): SAVISQKPSRDICQRGTSLTIQCQVDSQVTMMFWYRQQPGQSLTLIATANQGSEATYESGFVIDKFPISRPNLTFSTLTVSNMSPEDSSIYLCSVEIRPVNYGYTFGSGTRLTVV.

The V gene is TRBV5-1, the J gene TRBJ2-3; 9 bases are a match to TRBD2. Germline CDR1 SGHRS, CDR2 YFSETQ. J lost 0 bases, V lost 5 bases, and 7 bases had no gene match. The CDR3 is 16 amino acids. Written as DNA, the CDR3 is TGCGCCAGCAGACGTTATAGCGGGGGAAGCACAGATACGCAGTATTTT. Translation: CASRRYSGGSTDTQYF.

The CDR3 region is CATWDRQSYNEQFF. The DNA of the CDR3 is TGTGCCACGTGGGACAGGCAATCCTACAATGAGCAGTTCTTC. V usage is TRBV25-1 and J usage is TRBJ2-1; 8 nucleotides match TRBD1. V shed 10 bases and J 1 base; nucleotides not matched to a gene: 6. Germline CDR1 reads MGHDK; CDR2 reads SYGVNS. The CDR3 has 14 residues.

This clonotype was detected many times. The chain couples TRBV9 to TRBJ1-6; D is undetermined. CDR1 and CDR2 (germline): SGDLS, YYNGEE. Trimming stripped 0 bases from V and 10 bases from J, with 8 bases between. The CDR3 extends over 13 amino acids. CDR3 loop: CASSVGVLSPLHF. CDR3 coding DNA: TGTGCCAGCAGCGTAGGAGTCCTGTCACCCCTCCACTTT.

This clonotype showed up just a few times. The chain combines TRBV3-1 with TRBJ1-1; no firm D call. The length of the CDR3 is 12 residues. CDR1 is LGHDT, CDR2 YNNKEL, per germline (reference sequence). Between the trimmed V and J ends, which lost 2 bases and 4 bases, there was a span of 5 bases. CDR3 coding DNA: TGTGCCAGCAGCCAACCTAGCACTGAAGCTTTCTTT. Translating gives CASSQPSTEAFF.

This clonotype turned up a few times. The chain employs TRBV6-1 and TRBJ2-7, with a possible D match to TRBD1 (5 bases). V gave up 6 bases and J gave up 6 bases, with 15 bases separating them. The length of the CDR3 is 13 residues. The germline V gene has CDR1 MNHNS and CDR2 SASEGT. The CDR3 loop reads CASRGQGYGEQYF. The DNA of the CDR3 is TGTGCCAGCAGGGGGCAGGGATACGGCGAGCAGTACTTC.

This clonotype was observed at least ten times. The chain employs TRBV2 and TRBJ1-4; D unclear. Germline V gives CDR1 SNHLY, CDR2 FYNNEI. CDR3 length: 14 amino acids. V lost 8 bases and J lost 2, with 12 bases in between. CDR3 bases: TGTGCCAGCGGTAGCCCCCCTACTAATGAAAAACTGTTTTTT. Translating gives CASGSPPTNEKLFF.

The chain links TRBV19 to TRBJ2-3; 12 bases align to TRBD2. Per germline, CDR1 LNHDA and CDR2 SQIVND (reference sequence). Losses at the gene ends were 8 bases for V and 3 bases for J; bases not matched to a gene: 6. This CDR3 comprises 15 residues. CDR3 sequence (DNA): TGTGCCAGTTCGACTAGCGGGAGTAGTACAGATACGCAGTATTTT. It translates to CASSTSGSSTDTQYF. The full variable domain, rest sourced from reference TRBV19 and TRBJ2-3, is DGGITQSPKYLFRKEGQNVTLSCEQNLNHDAMYWYRQDPGQGLRLIYYSQIVNDFQKGDIAEGYSVSREKKESFPLTVTSAQKNPTAFYLCASSTSGSSTDTQYFGPGTRLTVL.

The chain carries TRBV19 and TRBJ1-2; TRBD1 matches 8 bases. The CDR3 extends over 16 amino acids. Germline V lookup: CDR1 LNHDA, CDR2 SQIVND (reference sequence). Germline trimming cut 1 base from V and 6 bases from J; bases unmatched to any gene: 10. The CDR3 loop is CASSIALDRGYDGYTF. The CDR3 coding sequence is TGTGCCAGTAGTATAGCTTTAGACAGGGGATACGATGGCTACACCTTC. The whole variable domain, filled in from reference TRBV19 and TRBJ1-2, reads DGGITQSPKYLFRKEGQNVTLSCEQNLNHDAMYWYRQDPGQGLRLIYYSQIVNDFQKGDIAEGYSVSREKKESFPLTVTSAQKNPTAFYLCASSIALDRGYDGYTFGSGTRLTVV.

This chain links TRBV2 with TRBJ2-5; TRBD1 aligns across 10 bases. The CDR3 spans 14 residues. Germline trimming cut 6 bases from V and 9 bases from J; bases unmatched to any gene: 10. Germline CDR1 is SNHLY and CDR2 is FYNNEI. In DNA, the CDR3 is TGTGCCAGCAGGACAGGGGGCCGGAGTCAGCCCCAGTACTTC. Its protein is CASRTGGRSQPQYF.

The rearrangement uses TRBV12-3 or TRBV12-4 and TRBJ2-2; 8 bases line up with TRBD1. J lost 4 bases, V lost 10 bases, and 14 bases had no gene match. The CDR3 contains 16 residues. CDR3 nucleotides: TGTGCCACCGTCGGCGCAGGGGGCCGAGTCACCGGGGAGCTGTTTTTT. It yields the protein CATVGAGGRVTGELFF.

The chain links TRBV9 to TRBJ2-1; D is perhaps TRBD1 (5 bases). Germline loops: CDR1 SGDLS, CDR2 YYNGEE. This CDR3 spans 14 amino acids. Trimming left V 0 bases short and J 4 bases short, with 8 bases between. The CDR3 is CASSVDDRYNEQFF. CDR3 DNA: TGTGCCAGCAGCGTAGACGACAGATACAATGAGCAGTTCTTC.

This clonotype appeared many times. V usage is TRBV19 and J usage is TRBJ1-5; D is ambiguous. Trimming removed 6 bases from V and 4 bases from J, with 7 bases in between. Germline V gives CDR1 LNHDA, CDR2 SQIVND (reference sequence). The CDR3 contains 12 residues. CDR3 region: CASRGWNQPQHF. CDR3 coding DNA: TGTGCCAGTAGAGGGTGGAATCAGCCCCAGCATTTT.

Remarks on this clonotype: Given a much more abundant clone one base away, this may be a read error. The chain links TRBV12-3 or TRBV12-4 to TRBJ1-6; 8 bases align to TRBD1. The CDR3 extends over 14 amino acids. DNA of the CDR3: TGTGCCAGCAGCATGACAGGGGCAAGCGCTCCCCTCCGCTTT. Translated: CASSMTGASAPLRF.

The chain links TRBV19 to TRBJ2-7; no definite D call. Germline V gene lookup returns CDR1 LNHDA and CDR2 SQIVND (reference sequence). The CDR3 extends over 15 amino acids. Trimming left V 11 bases short and J 1 base short, with 21 bases between. The CDR3 sequence is CACQRPRSISYEQYF. CDR3 DNA sequence: TGTGCCTGCCAGCGACCCAGATCAATTTCCTACGAGCAGTACTTC.

This clonotype was detected ten times or more. The J gene is TRBJ2-7, the V gene TRBV15; 11 bases fit TRBD1. V was clipped by 4 bases and J by 5 bases; unmatched bases: 7. The V gene's germline CDR1 is LNHNV and CDR2 YYDKDF (reference sequence). CDR3 length equals 15 residues. CDR3: CATSKPGQGVNEQYF. CDR3 in DNA: TGTGCCACCAGCAAACCGGGACAGGGGGTAAACGAGCAGTACTTC. The variable domain in full, completed from reference TRBV15 and TRBJ2-7, reads DAMVIQNPRYQVTQFGKPVTLSCSQTLNHNVMYWYQQKSSQAPKLLFHYYDKDFNNEADTPDNFQSRRPNTSFCFLDIRSPGLGDTAMYLCATSKPGQGVNEQYFGPGTRLTVT.

The sample holds one count of this clonotype. A much larger clone lies a single base off, so this may be a read error. The gene calls are TRBV10-3 and TRBJ1-2; D perhaps matches TRBD1 (5 bases). Germline V gene sequence: CDR1 ENHRY, CDR2 SYGVKD. The CDR3 consists of 13 residues. Trimming removed 5 bases at V and 3 bases at J, with 10 bases between. The CDR3 region has the DNA TGTGCCATCAGTTACGACAGAGACTATGGCTACACCTTC. It translates to CAISYDRDYGYTF.

This clonotype turned up a few times. The V gene is TRBV7-6, the J gene TRBJ1-1; D unclear. V gave up 5 bases and J gave up 2 bases, with 15 bases separating them. The CDR3 extends over 15 amino acids. CDR1 SGHVS and CDR2 FNYEAQ come from the germline V gene. The CDR3 protein is CASSPVRGSNTEAFF. The CDR3 region has the DNA TGTGCCAGCAGCCCAGTCCGAGGCTCCAACACTGAAGCTTTCTTT. The full variable domain, its missing parts supplied by reference TRBV7-6 and TRBJ1-1, is GAGVSQSPRYKVTKRGQDVALRCDPISGHVSLYWYRQALGQGPEFLTYFNYEAQQDKSGLPNDRFSAERPEGSISTLTIQRTEQRDSAMYRCASSPVRGSNTEAFFGQGTRLTVV.

This clonotype was seen many times. One junction end disagrees with the germline gene, perhaps due to a read error. The chain links TRBV7-7 to TRBJ2-5, with TRBD2 as a possible D gene (6 bases). The length of the CDR3 is 13 residues. Germline-derived CDR1 and CDR2 are SSHAT and FNYEAQ (reference sequence). The CDR3 DNA reads TGTGCTAGCAGCTTGGGACTTTTAGAGACCCAGTACTTC. It translates to CASSLGLLETQYF.

This clonotype was observed a single time. DNA of the CDR3: TGCGCCAGCAGTTACGGGACAGGGATGTCCGAGCAGTACTTC. It specifies CASSYGTGMSEQYF. The chain couples TRBV10-1 to TRBJ2-7, with 9 bases lining up with TRBD1. The CDR3 spans 14 residues. Germline V gene data show CDR1 as WNHNN and CDR2 as SYGVQD (reference sequence). V shed 5 bases and J 6 bases; nucleotides not matched to a gene: 8.

The gene calls are TRBV6-1 and TRBJ1-6; D might be TRBD1 (5 bases). V lost 8 bases, J lost 7 bases, and 12 bases lay in between. This CDR3 contains 13 residues. From germline, CDR1 is MNHNS and CDR2 SASEGT. The CDR3 nucleotides are TGTGCCAGCGGTGCTGCAGGGAATTCACCCCTCCACTTT. It yields the protein CASGAAGNSPLHF.

V is TRBV7-2 and J is TRBJ1-2, with 7 bases aligning to TRBD1. Germline V lookup: CDR1 SGHTA, CDR2 FQGNSA. The CDR3 is 14 amino acids. J lost 4 bases, V lost 6 bases, and 8 bases had no gene match. The DNA of the CDR3 is TGTGCCAGCAGTCGGGAACAGGGGCCCTATGGCTACACCTTC. This translates into CASSREQGPYGYTF.

As concerns this clonotype: Since a much larger clone is just one base distant, this may be a read error. CDR3 in amino acids: CASRQPEGHGSYEQYF. The CDR3 nucleotides read TGTGCCAGCCGCCAACCTGAAGGGCATGGGTCCTACGAGCAGTACTTC. The chain has TRBV2 and TRBJ2-7; D is uncertain. Trimming stripped 8 bases from V and 1 base from J, with 21 bases between. There are 16 residues in the CDR3. Germline V gives CDR1 SNHLY, CDR2 FYNNEI.